One T cell receptor (beta chain) is described in this entry. This sample was taken from a study of T cells in tuberculosis. Clones were read by immunoSEQ multiplex PCR, and TCRdb kept only the in-frame ones, dropping some. The table shows 9,500 to 12,000 clones, with 85% to 95% occurring only once. The CDR3 length is 14 residues. Germline CDR1 is LNHNV and CDR2 is YYDKDF (reference sequence). Trimming stripped 4 bases from V and 1 base from J, with 10 bases between. The receptor was isolated from an adult with tuberculosis. Input material: PBMCs. The chain has TRBV15 and TRBJ1-1, with D possibly TRBD1 on 5 matching bases. In nucleotides, the CDR3 is TGTGCCACCAGCACGAGGAGGGGGAACACTGAAGCTTTCTTT. It translates to CATSTRRGNTEAFF.